These 2 T cell receptor beta chains share one sample of origin, sequenced in a study of vaccination and CD4 T cells after COVID-19. Cultured CD4+ T-cell DNA underwent Oncomine TCR Beta short-read sequencing. Using its own MiXCR run on the PCR reads, TCRdb lists one record per CDR3 protein. Among a few thousand distinct CDR3 sequences listed, 17% were seen once. The treatment: roughly 10-day PBMC culture with coronavirus spike peptide pools or control peptides (ViraFEST assay). Their recognized antigens are unknown. The sample comprised CD4+ T cells from blood, cultured in vitro. Receptors originate from a human donor who had recovered from COVID-19.

This clonotype is medium-sized in the sample. This CDR3 reads CASSPGQRRYEQYF. DNA of the CDR3: TGTGCCAGCAGTCCGGGACAACGACGCTACGAGCAGTACTTC. This chain joins TRBV2 and TRBJ2-7; D is possibly TRBD1 (6 bases). The CDR3 has 14 amino acids. Between the trimmed V and J ends, which lost 5 bases and 3 bases, there was a span of 14 bases. The germline V gene encodes CDR1 SNHLY and CDR2 FYNNEI.

The rearrangement joins TRBV6-1 to TRBJ2-2; 8 nucleotides line up with TRBD1. Germline CDR1 is MNHNS and CDR2 is SASEGT. The CDR3 consists of 15 residues. V lost 7 bases and J lost 0; bases outside the gene matches: 4. The CDR3 reads CASTSDRANTGELFF. The DNA of the CDR3 is TGTGCCAGCACCTCGGACAGGGCGAACACCGGGGAGCTGTTTTTT.